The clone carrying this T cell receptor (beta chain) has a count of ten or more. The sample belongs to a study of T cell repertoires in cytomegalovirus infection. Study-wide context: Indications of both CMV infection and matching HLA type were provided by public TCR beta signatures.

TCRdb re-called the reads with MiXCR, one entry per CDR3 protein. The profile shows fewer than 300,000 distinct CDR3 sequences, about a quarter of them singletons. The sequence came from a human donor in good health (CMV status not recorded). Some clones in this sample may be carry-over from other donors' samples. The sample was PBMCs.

The CDR3, as DNA: TGTGCCAGCCGACCCCCTAGCGGGTGGAGCTACAATGAGCAGTTCTTC. Encoded protein: CASRPPSGWSYNEQFF. The rearrangement links TRBV7-2 to TRBJ2-1; 8 nucleotides align to TRBD2. Per germline, CDR1 SGHTA and CDR2 FQGNSA. V gave up 8 bases and J gave up 3 bases; unmatched junction bases: 12. The CDR3 is 16 residues long.